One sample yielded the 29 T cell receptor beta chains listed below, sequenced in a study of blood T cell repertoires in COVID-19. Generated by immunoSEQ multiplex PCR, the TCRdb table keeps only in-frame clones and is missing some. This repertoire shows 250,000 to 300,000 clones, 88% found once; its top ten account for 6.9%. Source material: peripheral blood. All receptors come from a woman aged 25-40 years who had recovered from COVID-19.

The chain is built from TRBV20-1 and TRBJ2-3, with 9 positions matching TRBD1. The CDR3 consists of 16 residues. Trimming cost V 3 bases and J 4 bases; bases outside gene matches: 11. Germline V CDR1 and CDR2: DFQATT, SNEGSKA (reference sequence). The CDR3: CSASTPGQGSADTQYF. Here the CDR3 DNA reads TGCAGTGCTAGTACACCTGGACAGGGGAGCGCAGATACGCAGTATTTT.

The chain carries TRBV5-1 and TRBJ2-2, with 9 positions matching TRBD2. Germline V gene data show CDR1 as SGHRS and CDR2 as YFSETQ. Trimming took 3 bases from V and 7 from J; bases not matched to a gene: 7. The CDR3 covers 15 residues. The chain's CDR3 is CASSSAGTSSGELFF. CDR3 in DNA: TGCGCCAGCAGCTCCGCCGGGACTAGCAGCGGGGAGCTGTTTTTT.

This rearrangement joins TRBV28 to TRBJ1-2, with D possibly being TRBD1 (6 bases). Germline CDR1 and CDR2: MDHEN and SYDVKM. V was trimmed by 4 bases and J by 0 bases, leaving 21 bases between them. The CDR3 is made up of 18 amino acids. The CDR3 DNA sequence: TGTGCCAGCAGTTCCACAGGGATCGGCGAGTGGGCTAACTATGGCTACACCTTC. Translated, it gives CASSSTGIGEWANYGYTF.

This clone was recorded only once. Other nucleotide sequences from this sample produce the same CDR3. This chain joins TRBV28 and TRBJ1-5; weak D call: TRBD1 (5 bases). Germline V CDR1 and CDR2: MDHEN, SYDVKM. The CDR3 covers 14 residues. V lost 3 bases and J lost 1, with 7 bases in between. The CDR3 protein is CASSLGGSNQPQHF. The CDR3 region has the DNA TGTGCCAGCAGTTTGGGGGGGAGCAATCAGCCCCAGCATTTT. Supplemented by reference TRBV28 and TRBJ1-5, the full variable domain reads DVKVTQSSRYLVKRTGEKVFLECVQDMDHENMFWYRQDPGLGLRLIYFSYDVKMKEKGDIPEGYSVSREKKERFSLILESASTNQTSMYLCASSLGGSNQPQHFGDGTRLSIL.

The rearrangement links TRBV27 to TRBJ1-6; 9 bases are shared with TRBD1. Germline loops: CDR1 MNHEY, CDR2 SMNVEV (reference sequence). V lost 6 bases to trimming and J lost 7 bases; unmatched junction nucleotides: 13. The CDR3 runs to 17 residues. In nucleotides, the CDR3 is TGTGCCAGCAGCTCTACGACCGGGACAGGGCAGAATTCACCCCTCCACTTT. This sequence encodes CASSSTTGTGQNSPLHF.

CDR3 DNA: TGTGCCAGCAGCTTCTCGCTCTCCAGGGCGAACACCGGGGAGCTGTTTTTT. It translates to CASSFSLSRANTGELFF. This sequence joins TRBV11-2 and TRBJ2-2; weak D call: TRBD1 (5 bases). The CDR3 spans 17 residues. CDR1 and CDR2 from the germline V gene are SGHAT and FQNNGV. V was trimmed by 3 bases and J by 0 bases, leaving 14 bases between them.

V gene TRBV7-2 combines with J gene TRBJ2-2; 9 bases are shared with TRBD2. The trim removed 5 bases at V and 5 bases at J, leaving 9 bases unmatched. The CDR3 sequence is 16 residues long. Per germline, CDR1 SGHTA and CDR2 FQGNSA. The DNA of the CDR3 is TGTGCCAGCAGCCCGAGGGCGGGGGGGACGACCGGGGAGCTGTTTTTT. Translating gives CASSPRAGGTTGELFF.

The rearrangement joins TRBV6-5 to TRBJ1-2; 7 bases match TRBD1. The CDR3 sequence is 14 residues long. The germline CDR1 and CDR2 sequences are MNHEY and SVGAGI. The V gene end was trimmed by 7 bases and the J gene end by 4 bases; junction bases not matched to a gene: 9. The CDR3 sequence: CASIRTSGGYGYTF. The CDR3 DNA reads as TGTGCCAGCATTAGGACCTCAGGGGGCTATGGCTACACCTTC.

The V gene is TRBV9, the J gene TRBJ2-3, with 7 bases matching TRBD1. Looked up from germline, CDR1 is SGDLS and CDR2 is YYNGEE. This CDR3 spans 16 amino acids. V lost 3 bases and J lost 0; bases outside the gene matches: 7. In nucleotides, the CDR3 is TGTGCCAGCAGCGGTCGGGACAGCACTAGCACAGATACGCAGTATTTT. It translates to CASSGRDSTSTDTQYF.

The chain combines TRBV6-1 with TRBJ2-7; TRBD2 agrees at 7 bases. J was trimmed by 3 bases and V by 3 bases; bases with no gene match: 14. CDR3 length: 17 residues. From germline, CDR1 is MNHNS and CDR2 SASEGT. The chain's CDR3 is CASSDRAPGEGLYEQYF. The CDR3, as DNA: TGTGCCAGCAGTGATAGGGCCCCTGGGGAGGGGCTCTACGAGCAGTACTTC.

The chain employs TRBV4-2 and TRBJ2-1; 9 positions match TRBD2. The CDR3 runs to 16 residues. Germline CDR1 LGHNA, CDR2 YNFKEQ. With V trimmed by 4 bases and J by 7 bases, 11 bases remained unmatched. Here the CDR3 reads CASSPGFGGGGNEQFF. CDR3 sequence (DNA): TGTGCCAGCAGCCCTGGGTTTGGCGGGGGGGGAAATGAGCAGTTCTTC.

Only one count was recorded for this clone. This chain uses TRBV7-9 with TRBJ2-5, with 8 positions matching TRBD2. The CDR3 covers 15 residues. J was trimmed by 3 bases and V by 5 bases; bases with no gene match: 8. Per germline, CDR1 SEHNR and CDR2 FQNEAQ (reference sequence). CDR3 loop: CASSQIAGIKETQYF. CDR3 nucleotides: TGTGCCAGCAGCCAGATAGCGGGAATTAAAGAGACCCAGTACTTC.

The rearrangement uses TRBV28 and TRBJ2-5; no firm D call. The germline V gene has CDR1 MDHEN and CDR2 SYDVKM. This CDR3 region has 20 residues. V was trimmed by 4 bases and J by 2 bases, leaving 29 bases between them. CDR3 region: CASSSPPRRLLTTRQETQYF. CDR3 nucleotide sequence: TGTGCCAGCAGTTCCCCTCCGAGGCGATTATTAACTACCCGACAAGAGACCCAGTACTTC. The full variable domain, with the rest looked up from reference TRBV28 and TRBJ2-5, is DVKVTQSSRYLVKRTGEKVFLECVQDMDHENMFWYRQDPGLGLRLIYFSYDVKMKEKGDIPEGYSVSREKKERFSLILESASTNQTSMYLCASSSPPRRLLTTRQETQYFGPGTRLLVL.

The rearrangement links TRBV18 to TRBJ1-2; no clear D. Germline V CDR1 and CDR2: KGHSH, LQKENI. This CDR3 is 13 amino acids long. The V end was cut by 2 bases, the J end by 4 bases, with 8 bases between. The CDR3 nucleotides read TGTGCCAGCTCACCAATGGCAAGCTATGGCTACACCTTC. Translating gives CASSPMASYGYTF. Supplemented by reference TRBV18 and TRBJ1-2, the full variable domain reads NAGVMQNPRHLVRRRGQEARLRCSPMKGHSHVYWYRQLPEEGLKFMVYLQKENIIDESGMPKERFSAEFPKEGPSILRIQQVVRGDSAAYFCASSPMASYGYTFGSGTRLTVV.

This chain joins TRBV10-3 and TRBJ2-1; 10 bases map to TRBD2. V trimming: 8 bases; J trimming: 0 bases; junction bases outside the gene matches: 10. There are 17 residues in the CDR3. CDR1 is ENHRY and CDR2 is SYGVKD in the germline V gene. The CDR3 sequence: CAISWLAGASSYNEQFF. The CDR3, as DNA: TGTGCCATCTCCTGGCTAGCGGGGGCGAGCTCCTACAATGAGCAGTTCTTC.

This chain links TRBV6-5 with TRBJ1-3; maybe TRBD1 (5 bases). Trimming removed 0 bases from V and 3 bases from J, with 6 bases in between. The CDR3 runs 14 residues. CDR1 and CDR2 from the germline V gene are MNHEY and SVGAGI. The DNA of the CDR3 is TGTGCCAGCAGTTACTCCGGGGGTGGAAACACCATATATTTT. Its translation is CASSYSGGGNTIYF.

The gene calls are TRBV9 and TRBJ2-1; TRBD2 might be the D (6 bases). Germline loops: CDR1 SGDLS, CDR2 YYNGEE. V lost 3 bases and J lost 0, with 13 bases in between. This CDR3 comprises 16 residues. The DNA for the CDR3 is TGTGCCAGCAGCGGCCTCCGGGACTCCTCCTACAATGAGCAGTTCTTC. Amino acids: CASSGLRDSSYNEQFF.

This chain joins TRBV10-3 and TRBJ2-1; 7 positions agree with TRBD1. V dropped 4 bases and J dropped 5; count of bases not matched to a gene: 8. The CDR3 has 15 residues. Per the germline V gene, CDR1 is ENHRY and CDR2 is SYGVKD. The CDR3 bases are TGTGCCATCAGTGCAGGACAGGCACCCAACAATGAGCAGTTCTTC. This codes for CAISAGQAPNNEQFF.

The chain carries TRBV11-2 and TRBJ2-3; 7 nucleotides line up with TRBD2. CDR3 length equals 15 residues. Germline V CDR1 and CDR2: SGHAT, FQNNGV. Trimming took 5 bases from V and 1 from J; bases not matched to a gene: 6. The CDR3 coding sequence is TGTGCCAGCAGCGTAGGGACTAAGGGCACAGATACGCAGTATTTT. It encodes CASSVGTKGTDTQYF.

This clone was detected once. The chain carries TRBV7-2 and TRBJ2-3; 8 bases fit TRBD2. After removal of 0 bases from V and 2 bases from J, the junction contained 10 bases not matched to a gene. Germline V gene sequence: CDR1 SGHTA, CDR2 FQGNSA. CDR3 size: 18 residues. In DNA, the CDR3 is TGTGCCAGCAGCTTAGCGAGTCAGGGACTAGGTTTCACAGATACGCAGTATTTT. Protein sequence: CASSLASQGLGFTDTQYF.

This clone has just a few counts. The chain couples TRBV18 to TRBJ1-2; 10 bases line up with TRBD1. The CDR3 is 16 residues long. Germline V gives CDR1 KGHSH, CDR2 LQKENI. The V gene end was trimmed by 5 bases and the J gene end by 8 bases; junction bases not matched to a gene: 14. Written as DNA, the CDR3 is TGTGCCAGCTCAATCACCGGGACAGGGGCAGGAGAAGGCTACACCTTC. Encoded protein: CASSITGTGAGEGYTF.

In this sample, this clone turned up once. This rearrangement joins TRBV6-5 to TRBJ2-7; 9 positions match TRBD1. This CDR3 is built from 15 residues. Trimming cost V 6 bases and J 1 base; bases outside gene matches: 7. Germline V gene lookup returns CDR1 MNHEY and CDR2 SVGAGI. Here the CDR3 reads CASRGFGTGSYEQYF. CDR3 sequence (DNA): TGTGCCAGCAGGGGGTTTGGGACAGGGTCCTACGAGCAGTACTTC.

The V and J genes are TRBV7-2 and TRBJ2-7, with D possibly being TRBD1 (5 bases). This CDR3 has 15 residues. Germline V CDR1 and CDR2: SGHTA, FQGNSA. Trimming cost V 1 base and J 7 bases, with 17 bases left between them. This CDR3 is CASSLGWGRAWEQYF. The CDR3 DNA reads TGTGCCAGCAGCTTAGGATGGGGCAGGGCTTGGGAGCAGTACTTC.

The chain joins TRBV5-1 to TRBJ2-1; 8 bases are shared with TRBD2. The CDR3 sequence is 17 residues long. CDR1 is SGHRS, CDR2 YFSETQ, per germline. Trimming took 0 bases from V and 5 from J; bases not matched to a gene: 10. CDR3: CASSLASGGTADNEQFF. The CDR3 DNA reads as TGCGCCAGCAGCTTGGCCAGCGGGGGCACAGCCGACAATGAGCAGTTCTTC.

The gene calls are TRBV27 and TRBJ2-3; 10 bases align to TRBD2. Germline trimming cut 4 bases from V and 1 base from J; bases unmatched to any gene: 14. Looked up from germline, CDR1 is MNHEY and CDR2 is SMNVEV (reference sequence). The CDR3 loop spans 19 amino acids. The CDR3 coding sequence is TGTGCCAGCAGTTCGCCCCCTGGGGGTCTAGCGGGGGGCACAGATACGCAGTATTTT. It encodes CASSSPPGGLAGGTDTQYF.

The CDR3 loop is CASSLVGQPTEAFF. CDR3 bases: TGTGCCAGCAGCTTAGTGGGACAGCCCACTGAAGCTTTCTTT. The J gene is TRBJ1-1, the V gene TRBV7-9; 7 bases are a match to TRBD1. V lost 1 base to trimming and J lost 4 bases; unmatched junction nucleotides: 3. This CDR3 has 14 residues. The germline CDR1 and CDR2 sequences are SEHNR and FQNEAQ (reference sequence).

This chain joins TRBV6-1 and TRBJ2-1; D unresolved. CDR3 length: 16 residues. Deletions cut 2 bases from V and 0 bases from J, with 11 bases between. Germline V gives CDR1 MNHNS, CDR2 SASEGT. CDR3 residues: CASSEYGFSSYNEQFF. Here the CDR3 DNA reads TGTGCCAGCAGTGAATACGGGTTTAGCTCCTACAATGAGCAGTTCTTC.

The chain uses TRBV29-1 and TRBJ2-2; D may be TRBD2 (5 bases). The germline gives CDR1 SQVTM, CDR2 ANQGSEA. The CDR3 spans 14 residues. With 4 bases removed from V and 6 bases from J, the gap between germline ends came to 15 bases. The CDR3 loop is CSVGEVGRAGELFF. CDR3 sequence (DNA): TGCAGCGTTGGAGAAGTAGGGCGGGCCGGGGAGCTGTTTTTT.

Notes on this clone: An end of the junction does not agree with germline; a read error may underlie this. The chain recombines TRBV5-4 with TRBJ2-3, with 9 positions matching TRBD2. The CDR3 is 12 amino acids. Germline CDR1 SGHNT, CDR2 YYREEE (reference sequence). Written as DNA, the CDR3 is TGTGCCAGCAGCTTTACCGGGACTAGCCCCCTTTTT. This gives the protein CASSFTGTSPLF.